The 23 T cell receptor beta chains below come from one sample, sequenced in a study of cytomegalovirus exposure and HLA in healthy donors. PCR used 60 Vbeta primers and 13 Jbeta primers. TCRdb keeps only in-frame clones here, not all; method: immunoSEQ multiplex PCR. This table has under 40,000 clones, 90% to 95% appearing once. Source material: PBMCs. All receptors derive from a woman under 30 in good health and CMV-seronegative.

The J gene is TRBJ2-5, the V gene TRBV19; possibly TRBD2 for D (5 bases). The germline CDR1 and CDR2 sequences are LNHDA and SQIVND (reference sequence). The V end lost 4 bases, the J end lost 4 bases, and 19 bases lay between the germline ends. The CDR3 contains 16 residues. CDR3 nucleotide sequence: TGTGCCAGTAGTAGCCCCGGGAACGGGTTTCGAGAGACCCAGTACTTC. Amino acids: CASSSPGNGFRETQYF. Variable domain in full (rest from reference TRBV19 and TRBJ2-5): DGGITQSPKYLFRKEGQNVTLSCEQNLNHDAMYWYRQDPGQGLRLIYYSQIVNDFQKGDIAEGYSVSREKKESFPLTVTSAQKNPTAFYLCASSSPGNGFRETQYFGPGTRLLVL.

The chain recombines TRBV5-4 with TRBJ2-7, with D possibly being TRBD2 (5 bases). Germline V gives CDR1 SGHNT, CDR2 YYREEE (reference sequence). CDR3 length: 16 residues. Trimming shortened V by 4 bases and J by 2 bases, and 19 bases separated the two germline ends. CDR3 sequence: CASSRRGPVGAYEQYF. In DNA form, the CDR3 reads TGTGCCAGCAGCCGCCGGGGTCCCGTCGGAGCCTACGAGCAGTACTTC.

V and J are TRBV19 and TRBJ1-5, with D perhaps TRBD1 (5 bases). Germline values: CDR1 LNHDA, CDR2 SQIVND (reference sequence). This CDR3 comprises 14 residues. With 5 bases removed from V and 3 bases from J, the gap between germline ends came to 11 bases. The CDR3 DNA reads TGTGCCAGTAGTTTGAGACAGAACAATCAGCCCCAGCATTTT. Its translation: CASSLRQNNQPQHF.

The V call is TRBV7-2, the J call TRBJ2-1; TRBD2 matches 7 bases. This CDR3 region has 15 residues. Germline assignment: CDR1 SGHTA and CDR2 FQGNSA. V dropped 6 bases and J dropped 5; count of bases not matched to a gene: 10. The CDR3 bases are TGTGCCAGCAGTCCATTTCTAGCGGACGACAATGAGCAGTTCTTC. Amino acid sequence: CASSPFLADDNEQFF.

As for this clone: Other DNA sequences of this sample code for an identical CDR3. The rearrangement joins TRBV9 to TRBJ1-1; no clear D gene. Per the germline V gene, CDR1 is SGDLS and CDR2 is YYNGEE. CDR3 length equals 13 residues. The germline V and J ends were trimmed by 3 bases and 3 bases, with 9 bases remaining between them. The CDR3 DNA is TGTGCCAGCAGCGCTCACAGAGACACTGAAGCTTTCTTT. Translated: CASSAHRDTEAFF.

The chain joins TRBV28 to TRBJ1-1; 7 nucleotides line up with TRBD1. Germline trimming cut 6 bases from V and 6 bases from J; bases unmatched to any gene: 4. CDR3 size: 12 residues. Germline lookup yields CDR1 MDHEN and CDR2 SYDVKM. CDR3 protein: CASSQGVSEAFF. The CDR3 DNA is TGTGCCAGCAGCCAGGGGGTCTCTGAAGCTTTCTTT.

CDR3: CASSLGTRSFMGEQFF. The CDR3 bases are TGTGCCAGCAGCTTGGGGACTAGGTCATTTATGGGTGAGCAGTTCTTC. This sequence joins TRBV7-2 and TRBJ2-1, with 8 bases aligning to TRBD2. The V segment lost 3 bases and the J segment 9 bases; nucleotides outside the gene matches: 13. The CDR3 has 16 amino acids. Germline CDR1 is SGHTA and CDR2 is FQGNSA.

The J gene is TRBJ2-7, the V gene TRBV11-2, with TRBD2 matching over 7 bases. Germline CDR1 reads SGHAT; CDR2 reads FQNNGV. Losses at the gene ends were 5 bases for V and 7 bases for J; bases not matched to a gene: 17. This CDR3 contains 16 residues. CDR3 DNA: TGTGCCAGCAGCCTAAGTCCCGGGACTAATAATGGGGAGCAGTACTTC. It encodes CASSLSPGTNNGEQYF. Looking up the rest from reference TRBV11-2 and TRBJ2-7 gives the full variable domain: EAGVAQSPRYKIIEKRQSVAFWCNPISGHATLYWYQQILGQGPKLLIQFQNNGVVDDSQLPKDRFSAERLKGVDSTLKIQPAKLEDSAVYLCASSLSPGTNNGEQYFGPGTRLTVT.

This rearrangement joins TRBV4-1 to TRBJ2-7; no clear D gene. Trimming took 4 bases from V and 6 from J, leaving 19 bases between them. CDR3 size: 15 residues. The germline V gene encodes CDR1 MGHRA and CDR2 YSYEKL. CDR3 amino acids: CASSRVDFYPSEQYF. The DNA of the CDR3 is TGCGCCAGCAGCCGAGTAGATTTTTACCCCTCCGAGCAGTACTTC.

A word on this clone: A junction boundary mismatches the germline segment, possibly from a read error. This rearrangement joins TRBV7-9 to TRBJ2-7; 11 positions agree with TRBD1. Looked up from germline, CDR1 is SEHNR and CDR2 is FQNEAQ (reference sequence). The CDR3 sequence is 15 residues long. Here the CDR3 DNA reads TGTTCCAGCAGTCCAGGACAGGGGGCCCTCTACGAGCAGTACTTC. Its protein product is CSSSPGQGALYEQYF.

The V gene is TRBV7-9, the J gene TRBJ2-2, with TRBD2 identical over 10 bases. This CDR3 has 16 amino acids. The trim removed 5 bases at V and 2 bases at J, leaving 5 bases unmatched. CDR1 is SEHNR and CDR2 is FQNEAQ in the germline V gene (reference sequence). The CDR3 reads CASSLLAGVNTGELFF. In DNA, the CDR3 is TGTGCCAGCAGCCTTCTAGCGGGAGTAAACACCGGGGAGCTGTTTTTT.

The chain links TRBV6-5 to TRBJ1-3; D remains unclear. Germline loops: CDR1 MNHEY, CDR2 SVGAGI. The CDR3 has 15 residues. V dropped 6 bases and J dropped 4 bases, with 16 bases sitting between them. CDR3: CASRPPGGEGNTIYF. The CDR3 DNA is TGTGCCAGCAGGCCCCCAGGAGGAGAGGGAAACACCATATATTTT.

The chain recombines TRBV7-8 with TRBJ1-1, with 9 nucleotides matching TRBD1. The CDR3 extends over 15 amino acids. V gave up 5 bases and J gave up 3 bases; unmatched junction bases: 7. CDR1 and CDR2 (germline): SGHVS, FQNEAQ. As DNA, the CDR3 is TGTGCCAGCAGCACATCCGGGACAGGGTACACTGAAGCTTTCTTT. Translating it yields CASSTSGTGYTEAFF.

The sample holds one count of this clone. The V and J genes are TRBV25-1 and TRBJ1-1; TRBD1 agrees at 7 bases. In germline, CDR1 is MGHDK, CDR2 SYGVNS. This CDR3 is built from 11 residues. The CDR3 reads CATGVGAEAFF. CDR3 DNA sequence: TGTGCTACAGGGGTGGGCGCTGAAGCTTTCTTT.

The chain recombines TRBV2 with TRBJ1-3; D unclear. Germline V gene data show CDR1 as SNHLY and CDR2 as FYNNEI. This CDR3 has 15 amino acids. Between the trimmed V and J ends, which lost 1 base and 1 base, there was a span of 8 bases. The CDR3 sequence is CASSEGRSSGNTIYF. The CDR3 nucleotides read TGTGCCAGCAGTGAAGGCAGGTCGTCTGGAAACACCATATATTTT.

This clone has a single count. This rearrangement joins TRBV28 to TRBJ2-2; 11 nucleotides align to TRBD2. CDR3 length: 18 amino acids. Unmatched junction bases numbered 10, after V lost 6 bases and J lost 1 base. Germline CDR1 is MDHEN and CDR2 is SYDVKM. CDR3: CASRHPYGLAGNTGELFF. The CDR3 DNA sequence: TGTGCCAGCAGACATCCCTACGGACTAGCGGGGAACACCGGGGAGCTGTTTTTT. The full variable domain, completed using reference TRBV28 and TRBJ2-2, is DVKVTQSSRYLVKRTGEKVFLECVQDMDHENMFWYRQDPGLGLRLIYFSYDVKMKEKGDIPEGYSVSREKKERFSLILESASTNQTSMYLCASRHPYGLAGNTGELFFGEGSRLTVL.

The V gene is TRBV6-5, the J gene TRBJ1-1; D might be TRBD1 (5 bases). V was trimmed by 2 bases and J by 4 bases, leaving 8 bases between them. The CDR3 runs to 13 residues. Germline V gene lookup returns CDR1 MNHEY and CDR2 SVGAGI. The DNA of the CDR3 is TGTGCCAGCAGTTACCGCGGGGGCACTGAAGCTTTCTTT. Translating gives CASSYRGGTEAFF.

The gene calls are TRBV27 and TRBJ2-1; 7 bases are a match to TRBD2. The CDR3 is 16 residues long. Germline V gene sequence: CDR1 MNHEY, CDR2 SMNVEV (reference sequence). The junction had 17 bases not matched to a gene; V was cut back by 7 bases and J by 8 bases. The CDR3 DNA follows: TGTGCCAGCAAGGTCTACCGGGGGGTACTAGGTGATGAGCAGTTCTTC. Its translation is CASKVYRGVLGDEQFF.

This sequence joins TRBV28 and TRBJ2-1; 10 bases agree with TRBD2. From germline, CDR1 is MDHEN and CDR2 SYDVKM. With 2 bases clipped from V and 5 bases from J, the junction kept 3 bases outside the gene matches. This CDR3 contains 15 residues. As DNA, the CDR3 is TGTGCCAGCAGTTTAGGGACTAGCGCTCACAATGAGCAGTTCTTC. Translated: CASSLGTSAHNEQFF.

The V gene is TRBV9, the J gene TRBJ2-5, with D unresolved. Germline-derived CDR1 and CDR2 are SGDLS and YYNGEE. V was pared by 0 bases and J by 2 bases, with 11 bases between. The CDR3 consists of 15 residues. CDR3 region: CASSVGPVPQETQYF. The CDR3 coding sequence is TGTGCCAGCAGCGTAGGGCCAGTACCACAAGAGACCCAGTACTTC. The full variable domain, with the rest looked up from reference TRBV9 and TRBJ2-5, is DSGVTQTPKHLITATGQRVTLRCSPRSGDLSVYWYQQSLDQGLQFLIQYYNGEERAKGNILERFSAQQFPDLHSELNLSSLELGDSALYFCASSVGPVPQETQYFGPGTRLLVL.

This rearrangement joins TRBV5-6 to TRBJ2-5, with TRBD1 matching 7 bases. Germline V gene lookup returns CDR1 SGHDT and CDR2 YYEEEE. The CDR3 has 13 residues. J lost 3 bases, V lost 6 bases, and 5 bases had no gene match. In nucleotides, the CDR3 is TGTGCCAGCACCCTCGGGACAGAAGAGACCCAGTACTTC. It yields the protein CASTLGTEETQYF.

The chain employs TRBV19 and TRBJ2-7; 13 positions agree with TRBD2. V lost 6 bases and J lost 2; bases outside the gene matches: 10. The CDR3 spans 17 residues. Germline V gene sequence: CDR1 LNHDA, CDR2 SQIVND (reference sequence). The CDR3 protein is CASSSGLAGEATYEQYF. The DNA for the CDR3 is TGTGCCAGTAGCTCAGGACTAGCGGGAGAGGCTACCTACGAGCAGTACTTC.

DNA for the CDR3: TGTGCCAGCAGTCCTCCGTACAGGGAAAAGAACACCGGGGAGCTGTTTTTT. Protein: CASSPPYREKNTGELFF. The chain joins TRBV28 to TRBJ2-2; the D gene is possibly TRBD1 (6 bases). This CDR3 spans 17 amino acids. Trimming pared 5 bases from V and 1 base from J, leaving 17 bases between. The germline CDR1 and CDR2 sequences are MDHEN and SYDVKM.